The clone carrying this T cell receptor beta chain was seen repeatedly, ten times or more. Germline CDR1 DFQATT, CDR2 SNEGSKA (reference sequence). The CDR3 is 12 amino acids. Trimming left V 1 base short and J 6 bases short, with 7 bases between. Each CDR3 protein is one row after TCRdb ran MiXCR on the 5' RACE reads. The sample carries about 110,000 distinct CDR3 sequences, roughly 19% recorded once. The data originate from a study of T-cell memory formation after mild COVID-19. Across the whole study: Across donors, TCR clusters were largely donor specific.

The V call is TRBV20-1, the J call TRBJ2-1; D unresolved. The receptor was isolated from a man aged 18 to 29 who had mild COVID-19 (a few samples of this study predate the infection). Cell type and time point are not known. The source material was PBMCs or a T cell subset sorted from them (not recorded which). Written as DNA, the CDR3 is TGCAGTGCTAGAGGGTGGGGCAATGAGCAGTTCTTC. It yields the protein CSARGWGNEQFF.